The T cell receptor (beta chain) described here comes from a study of blood T cell repertoires in COVID-19. Study in general: The United States, Italy and Spain supplied acute and convalescent COVID-19 samples. In each case, the material was cDNA or gDNA derived from T cells, B-cell-depleted T cells, or PBMCs.

As processed by the authors: Scientists estimated how many nucleated cells there were by amplifying reference gene primers. Sequenced by immunoSEQ multiplex PCR; TCRdb stores in-frame clones only, minus some. D and trimming come from the DNA, and the V and J calls and clone size come from that table. The data hold about 57,000 clones, with 79% observed a single time. Trimming cost V 5 bases and J 0 bases; bases outside gene matches: 3. This CDR3 contains 14 residues. Per the germline V gene, CDR1 is LNHDA and CDR2 is SQIVND (reference sequence). Sequenced input: peripheral blood. The TCR sequence derives from a man between 60 and 75 years old with acute or convalescent COVID-19. The chain has TRBV19 and TRBJ2-7; 8 bases match TRBD1. The CDR3 nucleotides read TGTGCCAGTAGTTACAGGGGGGCCTCCTACGAGCAGTACTTC. It translates to CASSYRGASYEQYF.